These 20 T cell receptor beta chains share one sample of origin, sequenced in a study of T cell repertoires in cytomegalovirus infection (dated 2019 in TCRdb). Sequencer: Illumina HiSeq 1500. Starting from the raw public reads, TCRdb applied fastp trimming at Q25, assembled clones with MiXCR and retained in-frame beta chains. Each entry is one CDR3 protein sequence, shown with its most common DNA and genes. For this sample the table gives approximately 290,000 distinct CDR3 sequences, of which about 25% were detected only once. The ten largest clones capture approximately 15% of the sample. The sample consisted of PBMCs. These receptors all stem from a human donor in good health (CMV status not recorded). Some clones in this sample may be carry-over from other donors' samples.

The rearrangement links TRBV20-1 to TRBJ2-5; 12 bases map to TRBD1. The J segment lost 5 bases and the V segment lost 6 bases, leaving 7 bases of the junction unmatched. The CDR3 is 14 amino acids. CDR1 and CDR2 from the germline V gene are DFQATT and SNEGSKA (reference sequence). The DNA for the CDR3 is TGCAGTGCAGCGGGACAGGGGGCTCGGGAGACCCAGTACTTC. This gives the protein CSAAGQGARETQYF.

This clonotype was detected many times. The chain links TRBV7-2 to TRBJ1-2; 8 bases agree with TRBD1. The CDR3 spans 13 residues. Trimming at V came to 5 bases and at J to 8 bases, leaving 7 bases not matched to a gene. Germline assignment: CDR1 SGHTA and CDR2 FQGNSA. CDR3 nucleotides: TGTGCCAGCAGCCGAGGACAGGGACGAGGCTACACCTTC. Its translation: CASSRGQGRGYTF. The variable domain in full, completed from reference TRBV7-2 and TRBJ1-2, reads GAGVSQSPSNKVTEKGKDVELRCDPISGHTALYWYRQSLGQGLEFLIYFQGNSAPDKSGLPSDRFSAERTGGSVSTLTIQRTQQEDSAVYLCASSRGQGRGYTFGSGTRLTVV.

The CDR3 loop reads CSARGTGDESTEAFF. The CDR3 region has the DNA TGCAGTGCTAGGGGGACAGGGGACGAGAGCACTGAAGCTTTCTTT. The chain links TRBV20-1 to TRBJ1-1; the match to TRBD1 covers 10 bases. V shed 3 bases, J shed 4 bases, and the junction held 8 bases outside the gene matches. Germline V lookup: CDR1 DFQATT, CDR2 SNEGSKA (reference sequence). The CDR3 runs to 15 residues.

The CDR3: CASSLAPTGELFF. CDR3 sequence (DNA): TGTGCCAGCAGCTTAGCGCCGACCGGGGAGCTGTTTTTT. The chain is built from TRBV11-2 and TRBJ2-2, with D unclear. The V end was cut by 1 base, the J end by 5 bases, with 5 bases between. This CDR3 has 13 amino acids. Germline V gene data show CDR1 as SGHAT and CDR2 as FQNNGV. Looking up the rest from reference TRBV11-2 and TRBJ2-2 gives the full variable domain: EAGVAQSPRYKIIEKRQSVAFWCNPISGHATLYWYQQILGQGPKLLIQFQNNGVVDDSQLPKDRFSAERLKGVDSTLKIQPAKLEDSAVYLCASSLAPTGELFFGEGSRLTVL.

This clonotype was observed a single time. V usage is TRBV29-1 and J usage is TRBJ1-1, with D uncertain. CDR1 is SQVTM, CDR2 ANQGSEA, per germline. The V end lost 2 bases, the J end lost 4 bases, and 8 bases lay between the germline ends. The CDR3 runs to 12 residues. The CDR3 sequence is CSVEIRATEAFF. The CDR3 DNA sequence: TGCAGCGTTGAAATCCGGGCCACTGAAGCTTTCTTT. The full variable domain, in which reference TRBV29-1 and TRBJ1-1 provide the parts outside the CDR3, is SAVISQKPSRDICQRGTSLTIQCQVDSQVTMMFWYRQQPGQSLTLIATANQGSEATYESGFVIDKFPISRPNLTFSTLTVSNMSPEDSSIYLCSVEIRATEAFFGQGTRLTVV.

Ten or more counts support this clonotype. The chain carries TRBV7-8 and TRBJ2-7, with D possibly being TRBD2 (5 bases). The CDR3 covers 15 residues. Trimming took off 5 bases at V and 2 bases at J, with 16 bases between the two ends. Germline CDR1 and CDR2: SGHVS and FQNEAQ. The CDR3 loop is CASSRTGVVPYEQYV. The CDR3, as DNA: TGTGCCAGCAGCCGGACCGGGGTAGTCCCCTACGAGCAGTACGTC.

This chain links TRBV5-1 with TRBJ2-1; D perhaps matches TRBD2 (7 bases). This CDR3 has 15 amino acids. The V end lost 1 base, the J end lost 5 bases, and 13 bases lay between the germline ends. From germline, CDR1 is SGHRS and CDR2 YFSETQ. In DNA, the CDR3 is TGCGCCAGCAGCTTGTACGGGGGGCCCGACAATGAGCAGTTCTTC. Protein: CASSLYGGPDNEQFF.

This clonotype was observed a handful of times. The gene calls are TRBV7-2 and TRBJ2-3, with a weak D call TRBD1 (5 bases). The CDR3 spans 15 residues. Germline CDR1 and CDR2: SGHTA and FQGNSA. Trimming took 6 bases from V and 1 from J, leaving 14 bases between them. CDR3 DNA: TGTGCCAGCAGGGGGCCAGGTACCCGCACAGATACGCAGTATTTT. Residues: CASRGPGTRTDTQYF.

This clonotype was seen repeatedly, ten times or more. The genes are TRBV7-2 and TRBJ1-2; D unresolved. Germline-derived CDR1 and CDR2 are SGHTA and FQGNSA. V was clipped by 0 bases and J by 3 bases, with 8 bases between them. The CDR3 spans 14 residues. The chain's CDR3 is CASSLAYSDYGYTF. CDR3 DNA sequence: TGTGCCAGCAGCTTAGCATACAGCGACTATGGCTACACCTTC.

J is TRBJ2-3 and V is TRBV29-1; D is undetermined. The CDR3 consists of 14 residues. The germline CDR1 and CDR2 sequences are SQVTM and ANQGSEA. V was shortened by 5 bases and J by 2 bases, with 14 bases between the two germline ends. The CDR3 loop is CSVRLGDPTDTQYF. Written as DNA, the CDR3 is TGCAGCGTTCGTCTAGGTGACCCCACAGATACGCAGTATTTT.

This clonotype was counted between two and nine times. The J gene is TRBJ2-6, the V gene TRBV7-2; 8 positions match TRBD2. V shed 4 bases, J shed 3 bases, and the junction held 8 bases outside the gene matches. CDR1 and CDR2 (germline): SGHTA, FQGNSA. This CDR3 spans 17 amino acids. The CDR3 DNA reads TGTGCCAGCAGCTCCAATCGGGGGGGCGTTGGGGCCAACGTCCTGACTTTC. It encodes CASSSNRGGVGANVLTF.

This clonotype was observed a few times. The chain uses TRBV14 and TRBJ2-2; D remains unclear. CDR1 SGHDN and CDR2 FVKESK come from the germline V gene. V dropped 0 bases and J dropped 4 bases, with 6 bases sitting between them. This CDR3 is built from 14 residues. CDR3 DNA: TGTGCCAGCAGCCAAGATTTCCTCACCGGGGAGCTGTTTTTT. Translating gives CASSQDFLTGELFF.

This chain joins TRBV4-3 and TRBJ2-7, with D possibly TRBD1 on 6 matching bases. Germline loops: CDR1 LGHNA, CDR2 YSLEER. Trimming pared 0 bases from V and 3 bases from J, leaving 18 bases between. The CDR3 has 17 residues. DNA for the CDR3: TGCGCCAGCAGCCAAGATGACGGGCAGGGGAATTACTACGAGCAGTACTTC. As protein: CASSQDDGQGNYYEQYF.

V and J are TRBV7-2 and TRBJ2-2, with 11 bases aligning to TRBD2. Losses at the gene ends were 1 base for V and 7 bases for J; bases not matched to a gene: 2. CDR3 size: 15 residues. CDR1 is SGHTA and CDR2 is FQGNSA in the germline V gene. CDR3 sequence reads: CASSLDLAGGGELFF. CDR3 nucleotide sequence: TGTGCCAGCAGCTTAGATCTAGCGGGGGGCGGGGAGCTGTTTTTT.

There are many counts of this clonotype. This chain joins TRBV20-1 and TRBJ2-1; 8 nucleotides agree with TRBD2. CDR3 length equals 14 residues. The V gene end was trimmed by 6 bases and the J gene end by 7 bases; junction bases not matched to a gene: 11. Germline assignment: CDR1 DFQATT and CDR2 SNEGSKA (reference sequence). CDR3 nucleotide sequence: TGCAGTGCGGCGGTAGGCGGGACTAGGAATGAGCAGTTCTTC. Its translation is CSAAVGGTRNEQFF.

This clonotype was seen a few times. The V call is TRBV20-1, the J call TRBJ2-7; the D is unclear. The CDR3 has 12 residues. The germline CDR1 and CDR2 sequences are DFQATT and SNEGSKA (reference sequence). Trimming shortened V by 4 bases and J by 7 bases, and 14 bases separated the two germline ends. This CDR3 is CSAMPAAWEQYF. CDR3 DNA sequence: TGCAGTGCTATGCCGGCCGCCTGGGAGCAGTACTTC.

The table lists this clonotype with many counts. Here the CDR3 reads CASSLRQGYEQYF. The CDR3 nucleotides are TGTGCCAGCAGTCTGCGACAGGGCTACGAGCAGTACTTC. The chain links TRBV6-1 to TRBJ2-7; 7 positions agree with TRBD1. The V gene end was trimmed by 5 bases and the J gene end by 3 bases; junction bases not matched to a gene: 4. The length of the CDR3 is 13 residues. The germline V gene has CDR1 MNHNS and CDR2 SASEGT.

The V gene is TRBV20-1, the J gene TRBJ1-5; no definite D call. Trimming shortened V by 3 bases and J by 3 bases, and 12 bases separated the two germline ends. This CDR3 region has 14 residues. Per germline, CDR1 DFQATT and CDR2 SNEGSKA (reference sequence). The chain's CDR3 is CSASANRDNQPQHF. CDR3 DNA sequence: TGCAGTGCTAGTGCCAATCGGGACAATCAGCCCCAGCATTTT.

This clonotype has more than one count but fewer than ten. The V call is TRBV6-4, the J call TRBJ1-1; D is ambiguous. The CDR3 contains 13 residues. Germline lookup yields CDR1 MRHNA and CDR2 SNTAGT. Trimming left V 4 bases short and J 1 base short, with 7 bases between. CDR3 protein: CASSVLWNTEAFF. The CDR3 region has the DNA TGTGCCAGCAGTGTACTGTGGAACACTGAAGCTTTCTTT.

This clonotype was recorded at least ten times. Here the CDR3 DNA reads TGTGCCAGCAGCCAAGGATCCGGATTCTCCTACGAGCAGTACTTC. Amino acid sequence: CASSQGSGFSYEQYF. This rearrangement joins TRBV14 to TRBJ2-7; D is ambiguous. This CDR3 has 15 amino acids. Trimming took off 1 base at V and 0 bases at J, with 10 bases between the two ends. CDR1 and CDR2 from the germline V gene are SGHDN and FVKESK.